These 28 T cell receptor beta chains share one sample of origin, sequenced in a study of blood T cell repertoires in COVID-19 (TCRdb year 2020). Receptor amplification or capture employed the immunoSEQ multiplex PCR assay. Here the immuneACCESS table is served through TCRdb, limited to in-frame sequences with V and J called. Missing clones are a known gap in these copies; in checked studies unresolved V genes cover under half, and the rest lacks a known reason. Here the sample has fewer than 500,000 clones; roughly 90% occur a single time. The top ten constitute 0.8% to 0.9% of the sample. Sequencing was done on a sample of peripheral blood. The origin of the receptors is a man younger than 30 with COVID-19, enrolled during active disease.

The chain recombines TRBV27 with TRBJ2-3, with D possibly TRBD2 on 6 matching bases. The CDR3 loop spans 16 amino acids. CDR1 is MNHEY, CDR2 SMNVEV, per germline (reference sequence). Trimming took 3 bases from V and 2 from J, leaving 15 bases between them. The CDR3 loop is CASSFRTTRYTDTQYF. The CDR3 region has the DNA TGTGCCAGCAGTTTTCGGACTACCCGATACACAGATACGCAGTATTTT.

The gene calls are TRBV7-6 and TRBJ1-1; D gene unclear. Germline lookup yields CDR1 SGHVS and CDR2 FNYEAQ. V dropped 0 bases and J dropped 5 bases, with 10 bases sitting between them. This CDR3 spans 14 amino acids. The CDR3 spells CASSLAPQVTEAFF. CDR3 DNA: TGTGCCAGCAGCTTAGCGCCGCAGGTAACTGAAGCTTTCTTT.

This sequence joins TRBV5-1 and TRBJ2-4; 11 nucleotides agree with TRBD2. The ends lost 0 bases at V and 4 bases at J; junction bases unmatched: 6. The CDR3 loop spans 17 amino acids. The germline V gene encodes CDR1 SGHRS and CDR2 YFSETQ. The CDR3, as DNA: TGCGCCAGCAGCTTGGCCAGTAGCGGGAGGGTAAAAAACATTCAGTACTTC. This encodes CASSLASSGRVKNIQYF.

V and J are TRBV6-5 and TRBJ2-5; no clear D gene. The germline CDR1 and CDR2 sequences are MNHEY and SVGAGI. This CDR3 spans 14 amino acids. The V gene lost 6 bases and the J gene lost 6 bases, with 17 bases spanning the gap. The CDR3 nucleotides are TGTGCCAGCAGCTTCCCCGGCAGCAGGAAGACCCAGTACTTC. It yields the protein CASSFPGSRKTQYF.

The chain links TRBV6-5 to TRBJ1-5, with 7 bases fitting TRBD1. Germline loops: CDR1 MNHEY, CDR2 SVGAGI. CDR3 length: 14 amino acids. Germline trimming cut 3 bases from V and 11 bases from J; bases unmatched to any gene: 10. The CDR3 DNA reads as TGTGCCAGCAGTTATTCAGGGGGGTGGCGGACCCAGCATTTT. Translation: CASSYSGGWRTQHF.

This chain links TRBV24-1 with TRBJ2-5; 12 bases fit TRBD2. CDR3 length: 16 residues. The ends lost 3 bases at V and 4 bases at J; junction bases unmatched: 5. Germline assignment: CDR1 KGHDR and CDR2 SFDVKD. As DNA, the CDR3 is TGTGCCACCAGTGATCCGACTAGCGGGAGCGCAGAGACCCAGTACTTC. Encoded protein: CATSDPTSGSAETQYF.

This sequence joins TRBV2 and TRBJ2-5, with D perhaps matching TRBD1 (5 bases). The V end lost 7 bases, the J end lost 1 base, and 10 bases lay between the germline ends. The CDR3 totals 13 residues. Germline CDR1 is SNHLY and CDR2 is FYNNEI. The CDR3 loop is CASMGLPQETQYF. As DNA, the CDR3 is TGTGCCAGCATGGGGCTGCCCCAAGAGACCCAGTACTTC.

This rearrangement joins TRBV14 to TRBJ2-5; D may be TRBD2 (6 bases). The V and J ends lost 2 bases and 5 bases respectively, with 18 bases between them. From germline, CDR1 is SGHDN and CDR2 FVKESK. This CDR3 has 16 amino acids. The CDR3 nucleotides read TGTGCCAGCAGCCAAATTGGAGGGTTTAGCGCTGAGACCCAGTACTTC. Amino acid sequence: CASSQIGGFSAETQYF. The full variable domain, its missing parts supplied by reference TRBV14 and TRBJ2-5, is EAGVTQFPSHSVIEKGQTVTLRCDPISGHDNLYWYRRVMGKEIKFLLHFVKESKQDESGMPNNRFLAERTGGTYSTLKVQPAELEDSGVYFCASSQIGGFSAETQYFGPGTRLLVL.

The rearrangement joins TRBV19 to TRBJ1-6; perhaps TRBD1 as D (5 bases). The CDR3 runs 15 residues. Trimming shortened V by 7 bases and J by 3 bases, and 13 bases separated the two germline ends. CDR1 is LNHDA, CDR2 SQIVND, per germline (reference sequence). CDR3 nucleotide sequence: TGTGCCAGTAAGACAGTGAATCACTATAATTCACCCCTCCACTTT. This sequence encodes CASKTVNHYNSPLHF.

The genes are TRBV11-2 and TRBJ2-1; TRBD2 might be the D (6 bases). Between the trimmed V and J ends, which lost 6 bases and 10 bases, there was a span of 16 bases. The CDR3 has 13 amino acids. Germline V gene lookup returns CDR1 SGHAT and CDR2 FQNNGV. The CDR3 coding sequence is TGTGCCAGCAGGCGACTAGGGAAGAACGAGCAGTTCTTC. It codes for CASRRLGKNEQFF.

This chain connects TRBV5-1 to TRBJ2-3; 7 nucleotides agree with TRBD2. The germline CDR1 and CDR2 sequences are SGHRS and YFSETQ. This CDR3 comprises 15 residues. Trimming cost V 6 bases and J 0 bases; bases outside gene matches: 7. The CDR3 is CASTSSGRSTDTQYF. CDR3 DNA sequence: TGCGCCAGCACCTCTAGCGGCCGGAGCACAGATACGCAGTATTTT.

CDR3 sequence: CASSLSSGRFGYGYTF. The CDR3 DNA is TGTGCCAGCAGCTTATCGTCAGGGCGTTTCGGCTATGGCTACACCTTC. J is TRBJ1-2 and V is TRBV7-9; the D gene is possibly TRBD1 (5 bases). Germline-derived CDR1 and CDR2 are SEHNR and FQNEAQ (reference sequence). V shed 2 bases and J shed 4 bases, with 17 bases lying between them. The CDR3 totals 16 residues.

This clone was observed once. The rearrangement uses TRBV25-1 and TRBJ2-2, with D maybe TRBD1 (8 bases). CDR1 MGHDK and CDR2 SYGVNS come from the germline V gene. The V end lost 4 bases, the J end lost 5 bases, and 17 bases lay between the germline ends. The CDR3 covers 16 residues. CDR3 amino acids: CASSGWTGRGTGELFF. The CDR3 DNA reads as TGTGCCAGCAGTGGATGGACAGGGAGGGGGACCGGGGAGCTGTTTTTT.

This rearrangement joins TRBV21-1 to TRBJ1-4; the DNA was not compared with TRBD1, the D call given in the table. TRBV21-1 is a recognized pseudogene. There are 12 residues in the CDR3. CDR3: CASRPGQRPLFF. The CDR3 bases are TGTGCCAGCAGACCCGGACAGCGTCCACTGTTTTTT.

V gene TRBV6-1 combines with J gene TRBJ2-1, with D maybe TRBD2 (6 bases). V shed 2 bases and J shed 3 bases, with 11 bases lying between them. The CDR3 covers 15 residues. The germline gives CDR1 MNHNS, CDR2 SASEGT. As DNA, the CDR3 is TGTGCCAGCAGTGAAAGGAGGGATTTCTACAATGAGCAGTTCTTC. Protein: CASSERRDFYNEQFF.

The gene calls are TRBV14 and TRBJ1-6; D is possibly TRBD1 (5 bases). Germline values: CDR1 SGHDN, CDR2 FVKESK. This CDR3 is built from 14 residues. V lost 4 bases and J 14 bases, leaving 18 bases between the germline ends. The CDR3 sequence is CASSPNRQPSALHF. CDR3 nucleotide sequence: TGTGCCAGCAGCCCGAATCGACAGCCCTCGGCCCTCCACTTT.

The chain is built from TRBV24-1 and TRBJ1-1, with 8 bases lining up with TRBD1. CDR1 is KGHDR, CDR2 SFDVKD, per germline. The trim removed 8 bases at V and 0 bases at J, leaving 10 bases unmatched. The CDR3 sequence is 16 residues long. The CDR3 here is CATTRTGRDLNTEAFF. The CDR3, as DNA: TGTGCCACCACTCGGACAGGGAGGGATTTGAACACTGAAGCTTTCTTT.

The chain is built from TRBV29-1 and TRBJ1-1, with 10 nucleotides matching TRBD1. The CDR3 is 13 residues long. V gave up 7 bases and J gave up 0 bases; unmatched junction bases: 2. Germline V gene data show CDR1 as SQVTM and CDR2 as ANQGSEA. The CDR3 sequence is CSAGTGVNTEAFF. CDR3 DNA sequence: TGCAGCGCTGGGACAGGGGTGAACACTGAAGCTTTCTTT. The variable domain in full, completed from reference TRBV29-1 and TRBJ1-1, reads SAVISQKPSRDICQRGTSLTIQCQVDSQVTMMFWYRQQPGQSLTLIATANQGSEATYESGFVIDKFPISRPNLTFSTLTVSNMSPEDSSIYLCSAGTGVNTEAFFGQGTRLTVV.

CDR3 in DNA: TGTGCCAGCAGCTTATCAGGGAACACTGAAGCTTTCTTT. It specifies CASSLSGNTEAFF. The rearrangement joins TRBV7-9 to TRBJ1-1; D gene ambiguous. The germline V gene has CDR1 SEHNR and CDR2 FQNEAQ (reference sequence). The CDR3 is 13 residues long. Trimming cost V 2 bases and J 1 base, with 5 bases left between them.

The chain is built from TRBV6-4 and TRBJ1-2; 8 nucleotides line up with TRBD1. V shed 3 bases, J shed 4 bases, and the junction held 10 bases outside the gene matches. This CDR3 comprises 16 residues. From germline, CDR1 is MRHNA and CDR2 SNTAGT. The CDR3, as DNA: TGTGCCAGCAGTGAGGGGGACAGGCAAGTTTTCTATGGCTACACCTTC. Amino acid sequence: CASSEGDRQVFYGYTF.

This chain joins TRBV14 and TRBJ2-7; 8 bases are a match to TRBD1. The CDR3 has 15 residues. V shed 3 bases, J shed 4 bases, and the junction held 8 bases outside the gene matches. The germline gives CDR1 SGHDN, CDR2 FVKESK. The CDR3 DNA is TGTGCCAGCAGCCAGCAGACAGGGGCATGGTACGAGCAGTACTTC. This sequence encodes CASSQQTGAWYEQYF.

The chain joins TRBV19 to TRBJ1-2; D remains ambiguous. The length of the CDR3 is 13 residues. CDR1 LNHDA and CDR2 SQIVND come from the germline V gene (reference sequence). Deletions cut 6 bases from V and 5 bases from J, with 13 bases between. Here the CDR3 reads CASSLPGRYGYTF. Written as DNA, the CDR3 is TGTGCCAGTAGCCTGCCAGGTAGATATGGCTACACCTTC. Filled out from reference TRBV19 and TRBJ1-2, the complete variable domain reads DGGITQSPKYLFRKEGQNVTLSCEQNLNHDAMYWYRQDPGQGLRLIYYSQIVNDFQKGDIAEGYSVSREKKESFPLTVTSAQKNPTAFYLCASSLPGRYGYTFGSGTRLTVV.

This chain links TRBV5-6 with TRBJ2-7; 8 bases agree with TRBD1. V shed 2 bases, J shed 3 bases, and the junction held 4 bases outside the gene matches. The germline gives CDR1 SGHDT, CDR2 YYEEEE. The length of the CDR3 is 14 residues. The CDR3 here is CASSFRQGNYEQYF. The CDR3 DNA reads TGTGCCAGCAGCTTTAGACAGGGGAACTACGAGCAGTACTTC. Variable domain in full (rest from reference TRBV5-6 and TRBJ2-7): DAGVTQSPTHLIKTRGQQVTLRCSPKSGHDTVSWYQQALGQGPQFIFQYYEEEERQRGNFPDRFSGHQFPNYSSELNVNALLLGDSALYLCASSFRQGNYEQYFGPGTRLTVT.

CDR3 protein: CASSQGRAERNGELFF. CDR3 in DNA: TGTGCCAGCAGCCAAGGGAGGGCGGAGAGAAACGGGGAGCTGTTTTTT. V gene TRBV3-1 (or the pseudogene TRBV3-2) combines with J gene TRBJ2-2; a possible D gene is TRBD2 (6 bases). The CDR3 sequence is 16 residues long. CDR1 LGHDT and CDR2 YNNKEL come from the germline V gene (reference sequence). V lost 1 base to trimming and J lost 7 bases, with 16 bases between them.

The CDR3 region is CASSQDSGAYEQYF. As DNA, the CDR3 is TGTGCCAGCAGCCAAGACTCGGGAGCCTACGAGCAGTACTTC. J is TRBJ2-7 and V is TRBV14; TRBD2 might be the D (6 bases). Trimming left V 0 bases short and J 2 bases short, with 8 bases between. The germline V gene has CDR1 SGHDN and CDR2 FVKESK. CDR3 length: 14 residues. The whole variable domain, filled in from reference TRBV14 and TRBJ2-7, reads EAGVTQFPSHSVIEKGQTVTLRCDPISGHDNLYWYRRVMGKEIKFLLHFVKESKQDESGMPNNRFLAERTGGTYSTLKVQPAELEDSGVYFCASSQDSGAYEQYFGPGTRLTVT.

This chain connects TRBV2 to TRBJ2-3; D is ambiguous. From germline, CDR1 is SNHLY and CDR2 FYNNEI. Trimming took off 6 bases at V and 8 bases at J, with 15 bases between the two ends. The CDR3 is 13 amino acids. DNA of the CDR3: TGTGCCAGCAGCGCGGAGACCCGCGGTACGCAGTATTTT. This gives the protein CASSAETRGTQYF.

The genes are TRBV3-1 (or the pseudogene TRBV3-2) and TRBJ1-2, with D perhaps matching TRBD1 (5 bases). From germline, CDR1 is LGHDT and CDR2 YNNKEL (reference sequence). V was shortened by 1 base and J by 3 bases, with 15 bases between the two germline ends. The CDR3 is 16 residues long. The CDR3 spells CASSQGGAGQHYGYTF. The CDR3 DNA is TGTGCCAGCAGCCAAGGAGGAGCAGGACAACACTATGGCTACACCTTC.

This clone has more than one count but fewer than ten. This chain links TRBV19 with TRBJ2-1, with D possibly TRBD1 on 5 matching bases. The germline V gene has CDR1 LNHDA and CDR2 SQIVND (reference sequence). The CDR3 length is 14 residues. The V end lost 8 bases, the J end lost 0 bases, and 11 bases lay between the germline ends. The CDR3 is CASQGLSSYNEQFF. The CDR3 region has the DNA TGTGCCAGTCAGGGCCTTAGCTCCTACAATGAGCAGTTCTTC. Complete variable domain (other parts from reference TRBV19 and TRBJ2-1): DGGITQSPKYLFRKEGQNVTLSCEQNLNHDAMYWYRQDPGQGLRLIYYSQIVNDFQKGDIAEGYSVSREKKESFPLTVTSAQKNPTAFYLCASQGLSSYNEQFFGPGTRLTVL.